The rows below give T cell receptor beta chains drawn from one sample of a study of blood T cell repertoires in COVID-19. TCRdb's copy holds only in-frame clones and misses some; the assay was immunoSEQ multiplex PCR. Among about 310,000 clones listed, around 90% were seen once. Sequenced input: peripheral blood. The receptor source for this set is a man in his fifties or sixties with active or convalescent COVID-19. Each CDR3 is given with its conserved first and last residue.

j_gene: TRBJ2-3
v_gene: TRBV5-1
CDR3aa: CASSFSGDSTDTQYF

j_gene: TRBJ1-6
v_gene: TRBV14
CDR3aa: CASSQGTPYNSPLHF

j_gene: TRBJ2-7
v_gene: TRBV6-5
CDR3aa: CASSYSGTGSYEQYF

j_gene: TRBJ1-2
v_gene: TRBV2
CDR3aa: CASSVEGSDYGYTF

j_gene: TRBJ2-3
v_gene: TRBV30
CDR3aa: CAGDRFTDTQYF

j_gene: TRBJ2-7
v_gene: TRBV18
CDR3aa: CASSPRAGVNYEQYF

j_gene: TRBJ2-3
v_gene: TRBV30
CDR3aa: CAWEVAGESDTQYF

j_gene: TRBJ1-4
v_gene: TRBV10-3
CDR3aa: CAISEPDRGANEKLFF

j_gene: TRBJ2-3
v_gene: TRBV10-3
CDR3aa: CAASSLVGQGADTQYF

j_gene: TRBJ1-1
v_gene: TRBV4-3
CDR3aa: CASSGRTGNTEAFF

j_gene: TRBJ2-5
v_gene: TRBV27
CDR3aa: CASSLSWASSKETQYF

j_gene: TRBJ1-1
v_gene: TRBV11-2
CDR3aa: CASSPAGGRTEAFF

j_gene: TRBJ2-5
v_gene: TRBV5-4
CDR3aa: CASSLEGPQGTQYF

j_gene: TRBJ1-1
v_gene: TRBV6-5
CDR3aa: CASSATENTEAFF

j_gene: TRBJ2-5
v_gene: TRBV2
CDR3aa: CASGTFQGETQYF

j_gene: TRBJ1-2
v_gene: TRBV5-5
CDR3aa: CASSLVRATNYGYTF

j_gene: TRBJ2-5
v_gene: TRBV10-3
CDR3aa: CAISPELQETQYF

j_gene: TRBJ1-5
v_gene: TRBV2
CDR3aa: CASSESAGGRQPQHF

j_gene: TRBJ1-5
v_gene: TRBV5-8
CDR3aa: CASSSTGGREPQHF

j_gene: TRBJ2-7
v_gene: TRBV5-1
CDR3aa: CASSLRSASGYLSYEQYF

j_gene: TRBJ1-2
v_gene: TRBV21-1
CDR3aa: CASSKNGNYGYTF

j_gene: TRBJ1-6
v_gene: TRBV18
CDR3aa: CASSRGQGNSPLHF

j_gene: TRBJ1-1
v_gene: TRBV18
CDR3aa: CASSLEVPPNTEAFF

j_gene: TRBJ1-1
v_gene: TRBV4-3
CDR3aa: CASSQRTGGTEAFF

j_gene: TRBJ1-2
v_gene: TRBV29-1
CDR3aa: CSVEVEGSGYTF

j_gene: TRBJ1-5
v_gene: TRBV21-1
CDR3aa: CASTLDRAYSNQPQHF

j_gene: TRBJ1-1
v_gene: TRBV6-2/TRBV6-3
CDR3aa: CASSLVGAYMNTEAFF

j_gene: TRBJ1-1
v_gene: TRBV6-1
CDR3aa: CASSEGGANTEAFF

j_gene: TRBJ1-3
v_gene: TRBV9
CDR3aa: CASSPSLGTSTSGNTIYF

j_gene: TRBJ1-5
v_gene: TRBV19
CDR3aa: CASSITGGRQPQHF

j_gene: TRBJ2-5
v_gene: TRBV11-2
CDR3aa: CASSPGTEIFEETQYF

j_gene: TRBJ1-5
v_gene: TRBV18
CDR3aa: CASSPGTDSNQPQHF

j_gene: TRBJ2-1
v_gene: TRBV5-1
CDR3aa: CASSPLAQTNEQFF

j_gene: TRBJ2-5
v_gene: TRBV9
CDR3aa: CASSVGAPGQGQETQYF

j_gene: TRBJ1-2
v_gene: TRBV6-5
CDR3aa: CASSSKQGAGGYTF

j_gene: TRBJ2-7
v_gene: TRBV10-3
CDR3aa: CAISDGQTYEQYF

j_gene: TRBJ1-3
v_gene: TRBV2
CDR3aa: CASSEQGSIGNTIYF

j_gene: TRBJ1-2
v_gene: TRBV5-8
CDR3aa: CASSPDSINYGYTF

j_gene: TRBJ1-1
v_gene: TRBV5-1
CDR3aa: CASSSLQGNTEAFF

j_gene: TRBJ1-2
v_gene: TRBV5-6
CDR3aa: CASSLGQGDGYTF

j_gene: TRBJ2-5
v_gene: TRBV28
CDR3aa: CATLSSGLHGGAAETQYF

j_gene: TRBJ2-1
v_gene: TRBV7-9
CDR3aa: CASSFVLGDAGEQFF

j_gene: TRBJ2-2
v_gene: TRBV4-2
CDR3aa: CASSQEALLEDTPRGELFF

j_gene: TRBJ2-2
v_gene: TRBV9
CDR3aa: CASSVDWSANTGELFF

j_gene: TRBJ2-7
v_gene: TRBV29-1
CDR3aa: CSVGPGTSGRAYEQYF

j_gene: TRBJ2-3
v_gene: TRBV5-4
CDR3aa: CASSSGLAPTSTDTQYF

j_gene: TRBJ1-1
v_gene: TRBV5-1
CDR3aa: CASSSGQATEAFF

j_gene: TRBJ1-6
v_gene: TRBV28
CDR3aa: CASSPPEPLHF

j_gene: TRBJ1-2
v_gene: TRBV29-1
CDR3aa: CSARQGSAYGYTF

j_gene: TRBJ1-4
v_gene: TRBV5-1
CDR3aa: CASRSGVGRTNEKLFF

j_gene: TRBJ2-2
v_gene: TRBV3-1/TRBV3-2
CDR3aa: CASTTGTYGELFF

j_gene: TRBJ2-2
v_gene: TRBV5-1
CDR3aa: CASSLVRLAGGNTGELFF

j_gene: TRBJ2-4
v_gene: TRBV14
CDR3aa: CASSPLTGRGDKNIQYF

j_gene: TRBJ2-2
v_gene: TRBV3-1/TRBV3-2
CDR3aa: CASSQAAGELFF

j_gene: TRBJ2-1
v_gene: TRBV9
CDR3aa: CASSPGGGDEQFF